What follows are 10 T cell receptor beta chains derived from one specimen sequenced in a study of cytomegalovirus exposure and HLA in healthy donors. PCR primers comprised 60 Vbeta and 13 Jbeta primers. Only in-frame clones appear in the TCRdb table, and some are missing; sequencing was by immunoSEQ multiplex PCR. The sample spans more than 95,000 clones; the ten largest clones claim around 2.2%. Sequencing used PBMCs. These receptors came from a man aged 35-49 years in good health and CMV-seronegative.

The V gene is TRBV28, the J gene TRBJ2-5; the match to TRBD2 covers 9 bases. CDR3 length: 17 residues. Germline V gives CDR1 MDHEN, CDR2 SYDVKM. The junction had 13 bases not matched to a gene; V was cut back by 4 bases and J by 4 bases. In DNA form, the CDR3 reads TGTGCCAGCAGTTCAAATATACTAGCGGGTCCGAGAGAGACCCAGTACTTC. Its protein product is CASSSNILAGPRETQYF.

V and J are TRBV6-5 and TRBJ2-5, with a tentative D call TRBD1 (6 bases). This CDR3 comprises 14 residues. Germline V gene data show CDR1 as MNHEY and CDR2 as SVGAGI. Trimming shortened V by 6 bases and J by 7 bases, and 18 bases separated the two germline ends. CDR3 amino acids: CASSPSLGAGTQYF. For the CDR3, the DNA is TGTGCCAGCAGCCCCTCGCTGGGGGCGGGGACCCAGTACTTC.

The gene calls are TRBV4-2 and TRBJ2-5, with 11 nucleotides matching TRBD2. CDR3 length: 18 residues. With 1 base clipped from V and 5 bases from J, the junction kept 12 bases outside the gene matches. From germline, CDR1 is LGHNA and CDR2 YNFKEQ. This chain's CDR3 is CASSQAGQLAGAGETQYF. The CDR3 coding sequence is TGTGCCAGCAGCCAAGCGGGCCAACTAGCGGGAGCGGGCGAGACCCAGTACTTC.

J is TRBJ2-7 and V is TRBV6-6; 8 positions match TRBD2. The ends lost 2 bases at V and 1 base at J; junction bases unmatched: 7. The CDR3 extends over 16 amino acids. Germline V gives CDR1 MNHNY, CDR2 SVGAGI (reference sequence). This CDR3 is CASSYGIAGLSYEQYF. The DNA for the CDR3 is TGTGCCAGCAGTTACGGGATAGCGGGACTTTCCTACGAGCAGTACTTC.

As DNA, the CDR3 is TGTGCCAGCAGTTTACCCCGGGGGGTAGCGGGAGTAAGAGATACGCAGTATTTT. Its protein is CASSLPRGVAGVRDTQYF. The rearrangement uses TRBV28 and TRBJ2-3, with TRBD2 matching 9 bases. This CDR3 spans 18 amino acids. V lost 2 bases and J lost 5; bases outside the gene matches: 14. Looked up from germline, CDR1 is MDHEN and CDR2 is SYDVKM. Using reference TRBV28 and TRBJ2-3 for the parts outside the CDR3, the full variable domain is DVKVTQSSRYLVKRTGEKVFLECVQDMDHENMFWYRQDPGLGLRLIYFSYDVKMKEKGDIPEGYSVSREKKERFSLILESASTNQTSMYLCASSLPRGVAGVRDTQYFGPGTRLTVL.

V is TRBV10-3 and J is TRBJ2-5; D is possibly TRBD1 (5 bases). The end of the DNA fits TRBJ2-7 better, so the J call may be wrong. The CDR3 totals 15 residues. The germline V gene has CDR1 ENHRY and CDR2 SYGVKD. As DNA, the CDR3 is TGTGCCATCAGTGTCGGCGTCTGGAGTCAGGGCGAGCAGTACTTC. This encodes CAISVGVWSQGEQYF.

The chain has TRBV6-5 and TRBJ2-5; the D is unclear. The CDR3 covers 11 residues. Germline CDR1 is MNHEY and CDR2 is SVGAGI. V dropped 6 bases and J dropped 5 bases, with 7 bases sitting between them. In nucleotides, the CDR3 is TGTGCCAGCAGGCACGCGGAGACCCAGTACTTC. It yields the protein CASRHAETQYF.

V is TRBV6-6 and J is TRBJ1-1; TRBD1 matches at 7 bases. The CDR3 covers 15 residues. V gave up 2 bases and J gave up 3 bases; unmatched junction bases: 6. CDR1 and CDR2 from the germline V gene are MNHNY and SVGAGI (reference sequence). This CDR3 is CASSYQGGGDTEAFF. Here the CDR3 DNA reads TGTGCCAGCAGTTACCAGGGGGGCGGGGACACTGAAGCTTTCTTT.

J is TRBJ2-1 and V is TRBV5-4, with 13 bases that match TRBD2. With 4 bases clipped from V and 7 bases from J, the junction kept 8 bases outside the gene matches. Germline V gives CDR1 SGHNT, CDR2 YYREEE (reference sequence). CDR3 length: 16 residues. This CDR3 is CASSNGGLAGANEQFF. CDR3 sequence (DNA): TGTGCCAGCAGCAATGGAGGACTAGCGGGAGCTAATGAGCAGTTCTTC. The entire variable domain, with the rest obtained from reference TRBV5-4 and TRBJ2-1, is as follows: ETGVTQSPTHLIKTRGQQVTLRCSSQSGHNTVSWYQQALGQGPQFIFQYYREEENGRGNFPPRFSGLQFPNYSSELNVNALELDDSALYLCASSNGGLAGANEQFFGPGTRLTVL.

The V and J genes are TRBV5-1 and TRBJ2-7, with 7 nucleotides matching TRBD2. Trimming removed 1 base from V and 3 bases from J; junction bases left unmatched: 13. The V gene's germline CDR1 is SGHRS and CDR2 YFSETQ. This CDR3 contains 17 residues. CDR3 sequence reads: CASSLWAREGFGYEQYF. CDR3 nucleotide sequence: TGCGCCAGCAGCTTGTGGGCCAGGGAGGGGTTCGGCTACGAGCAGTACTTC.